Presented here are 13 T cell receptor beta chains from one specimen sequenced in a study of human T cells and chemical hapten exposure. Time point denoted: pre-sensitization, week 0. The treatment is: therapeutic diphenylcyclopropenone sensitization with weekly scalp DPC. TCRdb reprocessed the RACE reads via MiXCR and lists one record per CDR3 protein. The table lists more than 80,000 distinct CDR3 sequences, 11% of them singletons. Here the sequenced sample was whole blood, taken in connection with sensitization to the hapten diphenylcyclopropenone (DPC). These receptors were taken from a woman aged 55-70 years with alopecia areata. Some clones in this sample may be carry-over from other donors' samples.

This clonotype appeared many times. This chain joins TRBV11-2 and TRBJ2-5, with D tentatively TRBD1 or TRBD2 (5 bases each). The CDR3 length is 13 residues. CDR1 is SGHAT, CDR2 FQNNGV, per germline. V shed 3 bases and J shed 3 bases, with 8 bases lying between them. CDR3 DNA sequence: TGTGCCAGCAGCTTTCAGGGAGAAGAGACCCAGTACTTC. Protein product: CASSFQGEETQYF. Drawing the rest from reference TRBV11-2 and TRBJ2-5, the complete variable domain is EAGVAQSPRYKIIEKRQSVAFWCNPISGHATLYWYQQILGQGPKLLIQFQNNGVVDDSQLPKDRFSAERLKGVDSTLKIQPAKLEDSAVYLCASSFQGEETQYFGPGTRLLVL.

The J gene is TRBJ1-2, the V gene TRBV30; weak D call: TRBD1 (5 bases). The V end was cut by 0 bases, the J end by 4 bases, with 6 bases between. This CDR3 region has 12 residues. CDR1 is GTSNPN and CDR2 is SVGIG in the germline V gene (reference sequence). The CDR3 loop reads CAWSVDSYGYTF. In DNA, the CDR3 is TGTGCCTGGAGTGTTGACAGCTATGGCTACACCTTC.

V and J are TRBV20-1 and TRBJ2-2, with D perhaps matching TRBD1 (6 bases). Per germline, CDR1 DFQATT and CDR2 SNEGSKA (reference sequence). The CDR3 runs to 15 residues. The V and J ends lost 5 bases and 3 bases respectively, with 16 bases between them. The CDR3: CSAPLTGDHTGELFF. In DNA, the CDR3 is TGCAGTGCTCCCTTGACAGGAGACCACACCGGGGAGCTGTTTTTT.

This clonotype was picked up many times. V is TRBV19 and J is TRBJ1-4; 7 bases agree with TRBD1. The V segment lost 3 bases and the J segment 5 bases; nucleotides outside the gene matches: 6. CDR3 length: 15 residues. CDR1 and CDR2 from the germline V gene are LNHDA and SQIVND (reference sequence). In DNA form, the CDR3 reads TGTGCCAGTAGTATCTTTTACAGGGGAAATGAAAAACTGTTTTTT. It encodes CASSIFYRGNEKLFF.

This sequence joins TRBV7-2 and TRBJ2-3; 13 bases are a match to TRBD2. This CDR3 has 17 amino acids. From germline, CDR1 is SGHTA and CDR2 FQGNSA. V lost 5 bases, J lost 7 bases, and 12 bases stayed unmatched. The CDR3 loop reads CASSHHPGLAGQHTQYF. The CDR3 DNA is TGTGCCAGCAGCCACCATCCGGGACTAGCGGGGCAACATACGCAGTATTTT.

This chain joins TRBV5-1 and TRBJ1-2; D is unclear. V was trimmed by 1 base and J by 2 bases, leaving 12 bases between them. The CDR3 contains 15 residues. CDR1 and CDR2 from the germline V gene are SGHRS and YFSETQ. Here the CDR3 reads CASSLTDQRNYGYTF. The CDR3 DNA reads TGCGCCAGCAGCTTGACTGACCAGAGAAACTATGGCTACACCTTC.

This clonotype appeared a few times. The gene calls are TRBV30 and TRBJ2-1; 9 bases are a match to TRBD1. CDR3 length: 16 amino acids. The ends lost 4 bases at V and 0 bases at J; junction bases unmatched: 7. Per germline, CDR1 GTSNPN and CDR2 SVGIG (reference sequence). CDR3 nucleotide sequence: TGTGCCTGGAAAACAGGGGGCCCTAGCTCCTACAATGAGCAGTTCTTC. It encodes CAWKTGGPSSYNEQFF.

The table lists this clonotype with many counts. This chain links TRBV11-2 with TRBJ1-1; no clear D. Germline V gene lookup returns CDR1 SGHAT and CDR2 FQNNGV. CDR3 length: 14 amino acids. The germline V and J ends were trimmed by 5 bases and 2 bases, with 12 bases remaining between them. The CDR3 here is CASSPAWSNTEAFF. DNA for the CDR3: TGTGCCAGCAGCCCCGCCTGGAGTAACACTGAAGCTTTCTTT.

This clonotype showed up many times. This chain uses TRBV6-5 with TRBJ2-5; 8 nucleotides match TRBD2. CDR3 length: 16 amino acids. Trimming cost V 5 bases and J 1 base; bases outside gene matches: 9. From germline, CDR1 is MNHEY and CDR2 SVGAGI. CDR3 nucleotide sequence: TGTGCCAGCAGTCGCGGTGCTCTAGCGGGCCAAGAGACCCAGTACTTC. It yields the protein CASSRGALAGQETQYF.

This clonotype was seen many times. The chain combines TRBV11-2 with TRBJ2-4, with TRBD2 identical over 8 bases. Germline CDR1 reads SGHAT; CDR2 reads FQNNGV. The CDR3 contains 18 residues. After removal of 4 bases from V and 0 bases from J, the junction contained 11 bases not matched to a gene. The CDR3, as DNA: TGTGCCAGCAGCTCACGAGCGGGACTAGACCTAGCCAAAAACATTCAGTACTTC. Translated: CASSSRAGLDLAKNIQYF.

This clonotype was found many times. J is TRBJ2-2 and V is TRBV19, with TRBD2 matching over 8 bases. This CDR3 comprises 18 residues. CDR1 and CDR2 from the germline V gene are LNHDA and SQIVND (reference sequence). The V segment lost 10 bases and the J segment 0 bases; nucleotides outside the gene matches: 16. This chain's CDR3 is CATIRARTSRPNTGELFF. The DNA of the CDR3 is TGTGCCACAATCCGCGCCAGGACTAGCCGACCGAACACCGGGGAGCTGTTTTTT.

The table lists this clonotype with many counts. The chain carries TRBV10-1 and TRBJ2-2; D uncertain. This CDR3 has 15 residues. Trimming pared 5 bases from V and 7 bases from J, leaving 17 bases between. In germline, CDR1 is WNHNN, CDR2 SYGVQD (reference sequence). The CDR3 sequence is CASSPGGMASGELFF. The CDR3 DNA follows: TGCGCCAGCAGTCCTGGCGGTATGGCTAGCGGGGAGCTGTTTTTT.

The table lists this clonotype with a few counts. DNA for the CDR3: TGTGCCAGCAGTACCGACAGGGGGCTTGGCTACAATGAGCAGTTCTTC. It encodes CASSTDRGLGYNEQFF. The chain couples TRBV7-9 to TRBJ2-1; 10 bases line up with TRBD1. Germline values: CDR1 SEHNR, CDR2 FQNEAQ (reference sequence). Germline trimming cut 6 bases from V and 3 bases from J; bases unmatched to any gene: 8. The CDR3 contains 16 residues.